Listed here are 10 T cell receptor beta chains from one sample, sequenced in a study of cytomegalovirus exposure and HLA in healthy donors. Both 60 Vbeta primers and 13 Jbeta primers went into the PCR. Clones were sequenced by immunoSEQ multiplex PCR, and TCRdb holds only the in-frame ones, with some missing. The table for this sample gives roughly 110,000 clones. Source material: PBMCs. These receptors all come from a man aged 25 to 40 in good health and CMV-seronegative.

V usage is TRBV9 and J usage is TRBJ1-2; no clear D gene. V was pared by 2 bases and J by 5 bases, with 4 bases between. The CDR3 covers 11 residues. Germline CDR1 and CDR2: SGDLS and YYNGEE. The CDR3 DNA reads TGTGCCAGCAGCGTCGGGTATGGCTACACCTTC. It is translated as CASSVGYGYTF.

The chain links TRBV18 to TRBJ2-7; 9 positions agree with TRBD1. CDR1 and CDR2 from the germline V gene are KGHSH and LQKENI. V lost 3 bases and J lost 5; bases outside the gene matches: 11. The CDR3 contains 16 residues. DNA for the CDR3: TGTGCCAGCTCACCTCAAGCCGGGACAGGGTCGAACGAGCAGTACTTC. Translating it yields CASSPQAGTGSNEQYF.

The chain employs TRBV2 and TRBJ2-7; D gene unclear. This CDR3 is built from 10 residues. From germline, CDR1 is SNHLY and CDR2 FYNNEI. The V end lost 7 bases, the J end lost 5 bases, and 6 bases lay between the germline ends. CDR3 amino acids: CASTVDEQYF. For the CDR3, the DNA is TGTGCCAGCACGGTCGACGAGCAGTACTTC.

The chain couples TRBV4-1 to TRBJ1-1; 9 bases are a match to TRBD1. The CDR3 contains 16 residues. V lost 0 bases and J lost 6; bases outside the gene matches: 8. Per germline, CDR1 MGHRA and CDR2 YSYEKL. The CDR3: CASSQDMGDRVSEAFF. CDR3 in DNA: TGCGCCAGCAGCCAAGATATGGGGGACAGGGTTTCTGAAGCTTTCTTT.

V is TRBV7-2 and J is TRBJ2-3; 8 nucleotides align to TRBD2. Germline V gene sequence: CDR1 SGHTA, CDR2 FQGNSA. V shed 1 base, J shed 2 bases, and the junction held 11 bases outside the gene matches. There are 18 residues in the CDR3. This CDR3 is CASSLVVKAGGDTDTQYF. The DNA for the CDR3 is TGTGCCAGCAGCTTAGTAGTGAAGGCGGGGGGAGACACAGATACGCAGTATTTT.

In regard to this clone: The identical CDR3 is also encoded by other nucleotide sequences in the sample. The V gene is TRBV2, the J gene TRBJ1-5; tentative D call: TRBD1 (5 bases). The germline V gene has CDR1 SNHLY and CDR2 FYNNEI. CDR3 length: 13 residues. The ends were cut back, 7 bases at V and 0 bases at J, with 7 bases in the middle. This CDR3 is CASTGNSNQPQHF. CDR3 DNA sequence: TGTGCCAGCACAGGGAATAGCAATCAGCCCCAGCATTTT.

DNA of the CDR3: TGTGCCAGCAATTCGGCGGGGGGGACTTACAATGAGCAGTTCTTC. This codes for CASNSAGGTYNEQFF. The rearrangement uses TRBV11-2 and TRBJ2-1; 9 bases are a match to TRBD2. Per the germline V gene, CDR1 is SGHAT and CDR2 is FQNNGV. V shed 7 bases and J 4 bases; nucleotides not matched to a gene: 8. The CDR3 sequence is 15 residues long.

CDR3 nucleotides: TGTGCCAGCAGTGAATCAGGGAAGCCCCAGCATTTT. This sequence encodes CASSESGKPQHF. The genes are TRBV7-9 and TRBJ1-5; perhaps TRBD1 as D (5 bases). Trimming stripped 6 bases from V and 8 bases from J, with 11 bases between. Per the germline V gene, CDR1 is SEHNR and CDR2 is FQNEAQ (reference sequence). The CDR3 has 12 residues.

The CDR3 here is CASSWGRDKTYEQYF. The CDR3 DNA reads as TGTGCCAGCAGCTGGGGCCGGGACAAAACCTACGAGCAGTACTTC. This rearrangement joins TRBV11-2 to TRBJ2-7; the D gene is possibly TRBD1 (6 bases). CDR1 is SGHAT and CDR2 is FQNNGV in the germline V gene. Trimming removed 4 bases from V and 2 bases from J, with 15 bases in between. The CDR3 extends over 15 amino acids.

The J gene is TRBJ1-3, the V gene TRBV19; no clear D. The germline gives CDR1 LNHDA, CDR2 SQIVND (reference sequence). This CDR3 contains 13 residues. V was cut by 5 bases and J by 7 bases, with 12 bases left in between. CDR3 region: CASSLTPGNTIYF. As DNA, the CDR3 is TGTGCCAGTAGTCTAACGCCGGGGAACACCATATATTTT.